The clone carrying this TCR beta chain was found many times. Its antigen is as yet unknown. This sample was taken from a study of HIV-infected children after antiretroviral therapy interruption. About the research overall: Interruption-arm sampling covered weeks 0, 12, interruption end (24 or 48), and about 3 years post-study. Study-level points and caveats: Naive CD4+ CDR3 sharing between time points fell after interruption began.

CDR3 size: 15 residues. Germline V gene sequence: CDR1 SGHRS, CDR2 YFSETQ. Losses at the gene ends were 2 bases for V and 2 bases for J; bases not matched to a gene: 4. Unique molecular identifiers were included in an RNA-based 3' RACE TCR library. Using its own MiXCR run on the 3' RACE reads, TCRdb lists one record per CDR3 protein. The sample comprises more than 35,000 distinct CDR3 sequences, over 6.5% of which are singletons, and approximately 1% rests with the top ten. Treatment in this sample: PENTA 11 planned treatment interruption arm or continuous ART arm. Participants had taken at least three-drug ART for at least 24 weeks. Samples needed at least 5 million viable cryopreserved PBMCs.

The chain links TRBV5-1 to TRBJ2-3; 8 bases are a match to TRBD2. This TCR was sampled from a pool of human donors with HIV. This sample comprised CD45RA+ CD4+ T cells from PBMCs, pooled from several time points, obtained from a donor given antiretroviral therapy, either interrupted or continuous. Subset defined: naive CD4+ CD45RA+ CD45RO- T cells. The CDR3 protein is CASSLQRGITDTQYF. The CDR3 DNA sequence: TGCGCCAGCAGCTTACAGCGGGGGATCACAGATACGCAGTATTTT.